A single sample gave rise to the 30 T cell receptor beta chains below, sequenced in a study of T-cell reconstitution after alpha-beta-depleted transplantation in children. Preparation of the TCRbeta library involved a method that used unique molecular identifiers. TCRdb analysed the PCR reads with MiXCR anew, one entry per CDR3 protein. In the table there are approximately 650,000 distinct CDR3 sequences, roughly 13% of which are singletons. The sequences come from PBMCs, collected before TCRalphabeta/CD19-depleted stem cell transplant. The source is a girl aged 2-15 years with congenital amegakaryocytic thrombocytopenia, due to receive a stem cell transplant.

A few counts support this clonotype. The chain is built from TRBV3-1 and TRBJ2-5; TRBD1 agrees at 10 bases. The CDR3 has 15 residues. Losses at the gene ends were 7 bases for V and 5 bases for J; bases not matched to a gene: 10. CDR1 LGHDT and CDR2 YNNKEL come from the germline V gene (reference sequence). The CDR3 sequence: CASTSVGTGDETQYF. CDR3 coding DNA: TGTGCCAGCACCTCCGTAGGGACAGGGGACGAGACCCAGTACTTC.

This clonotype was counted at least ten times. The rearrangement links TRBV5-1 to TRBJ2-1; D is ambiguous. The V end lost 1 base, the J end lost 10 bases, and 18 bases lay between the germline ends. The CDR3 contains 15 residues. Germline-derived CDR1 and CDR2 are SGHRS and YFSETQ. The chain's CDR3 is CASSLMVSQRNEQFF. The CDR3 DNA reads as TGCGCCAGCAGCTTGATGGTTAGCCAACGAAACGAGCAGTTCTTC.

In this sample, this clonotype turned up a few times. The rearrangement joins TRBV3-1 to TRBJ1-5; 10 nucleotides agree with TRBD1. This CDR3 has 15 amino acids. CDR1 is LGHDT and CDR2 is YNNKEL in the germline V gene (reference sequence). J was trimmed by 9 bases and V by 1 base; bases with no gene match: 6. The CDR3 region is CASSQATGGMGPQHF. The CDR3 coding sequence is TGTGCCAGCAGCCAAGCGACAGGGGGCATGGGGCCCCAGCATTTT.

This clonotype was counted many times. V is TRBV5-1 and J is TRBJ1-4, with D perhaps TRBD1 (5 bases). The CDR3 is 16 amino acids. The V end was cut by 6 bases, the J end by 8 bases, with 23 bases between. Germline-derived CDR1 and CDR2 are SGHRS and YFSETQ. The CDR3 nucleotides read TGCGCCAGCAACCACGGTCGGGGGATCAGAGCGGAAAAACTGTTTTTT. It codes for CASNHGRGIRAEKLFF.

This clonotype showed up many times. The gene calls are TRBV21-1 and TRBJ2-2; the D segment call TRBD2 is taken from the table without a DNA check. TRBV21-1 is described as a pseudogene. The CDR3 covers 16 residues. The CDR3 DNA is TGTGCCAGCAGCAAACCCGGACTAGAGGAAACCGGGGAGCTGTTTTTT. This translates into CASSKPGLEETGELFF.

This clonotype appeared a few times. This rearrangement joins TRBV7-2 to TRBJ2-1; no clear D gene. The CDR3 covers 13 residues. Between the trimmed V and J ends, which lost 0 bases and 9 bases, there was a span of 9 bases. Germline CDR1 reads SGHTA; CDR2 reads FQGNSA. CDR3 sequence: CASSLAVDVEQFF. The CDR3 bases are TGTGCCAGCAGCTTAGCGGTCGATGTTGAGCAGTTCTTC.

The sample holds many counts of this clonotype. This chain uses TRBV5-1 with TRBJ2-2; 7 bases match TRBD1. Trimming cost V 3 bases and J 2 bases; bases outside gene matches: 4. The germline V gene has CDR1 SGHRS and CDR2 YFSETQ. The CDR3 contains 15 residues. Written as DNA, the CDR3 is TGCGCCAGCAGCTGGGACAGCTATAACACCGGGGAGCTGTTTTTT. The encoded protein is CASSWDSYNTGELFF.

On this clonotype: Mismatch with germline at one junction end may stem from a read error. In DNA, the CDR3 is TGCAGCGGGAGGATAGTTGGCAATGTGCAGTTCTTC. Its protein is CSGRIVGNVQFF. The chain employs TRBV29-1 and TRBJ2-1, with D perhaps matching TRBD2 (5 bases). CDR3 length: 12 residues. Germline V gene sequence: CDR1 SQVTM, CDR2 ANQGSEA.

The chain links TRBV20-1 to TRBJ1-2, with 10 bases that match TRBD1. After removal of 4 bases from V and 2 bases from J, the junction contained 10 bases not matched to a gene. Germline V gene data show CDR1 as DFQATT and CDR2 as SNEGSKA (reference sequence). The CDR3 runs to 16 residues. The CDR3 sequence is CSATLRQGAVNYGYTF. The CDR3 DNA reads as TGCAGTGCTACACTTAGACAGGGGGCTGTCAACTATGGCTACACCTTC.

This clonotype has a handful of counts. The rearrangement links TRBV29-1 to TRBJ1-1; TRBD1 is a possible D gene (6 bases). The CDR3 extends over 12 amino acids. Germline assignment: CDR1 SQVTM and CDR2 ANQGSEA. Trimming pared 4 bases from V and 5 bases from J, leaving 11 bases between. CDR3 protein: CSVAEGGTEAFF. Written as DNA, the CDR3 is TGCAGCGTTGCGGAAGGGGGGACTGAAGCTTTCTTT.

This clonotype has ten or more counts. The J gene is TRBJ2-7, the V gene TRBV12-3 or TRBV12-4; 11 nucleotides agree with TRBD2. The CDR3 spans 16 residues. V lost 7 bases, J lost 3 bases, and 11 bases stayed unmatched. CDR3 region: CASNHGTSGFDYEQYF. In DNA form, the CDR3 reads TGTGCCAGCAACCACGGGACTAGCGGATTCGACTACGAGCAGTACTTC.

The V gene is TRBV5-1, the J gene TRBJ2-3, with 7 bases matching TRBD1. This CDR3 has 15 residues. CDR1 and CDR2 from the germline V gene are SGHRS and YFSETQ. V was pared by 9 bases and J by 6 bases, with 16 bases of the junction left unmatched. CDR3 DNA sequence: TGCGCCACCAACCCGGCCCTAGGGGGCATGGATACGCAGTATTTT. It specifies CATNPALGGMDTQYF. Drawing the rest from reference TRBV5-1 and TRBJ2-3, the complete variable domain is KAGVTQTPRYLIKTRGQQVTLSCSPISGHRSVSWYQQTPGQGLQFLFEYFSETQRNKGNFPGRFSGRQFSNSRSEMNVSTLELGDSALYLCATNPALGGMDTQYFGPGTRLTVL.

Concerning this clonotype itself: This may come from a read error, since a much larger clone is one base off. The genes are TRBV20-1 and TRBJ2-7; TRBD2 matches 12 bases. This CDR3 is built from 17 residues. The V and J ends lost 1 base and 8 bases, in that order; junction bases with no gene match: 15. Germline V gene sequence: CDR1 DFQATT, CDR2 SNEGSKA (reference sequence). The DNA of the CDR3 is TGCAGTGCTAGAGCGGTCTTCTTGACTAGCGGGAGTAACAAGCAGTACTTC. Its translation is CSARAVFLTSGSNKQYF.

This clonotype was counted many times. The V and J genes are TRBV29-1 and TRBJ2-5, with unresolved D. This CDR3 is 12 amino acids long. V was clipped by 4 bases and J by 7 bases, with 13 bases between them. The germline CDR1 and CDR2 sequences are SQVTM and ANQGSEA. In DNA form, the CDR3 reads TGCAGCGTTGCTGGAACCCCAAGGACCCAGTACTTC. This encodes CSVAGTPRTQYF.

The V and J genes are TRBV20-1 and TRBJ2-7, with 9 bases lining up with TRBD1. The V segment lost 6 bases and the J segment 1 base; nucleotides outside the gene matches: 10. Per the germline V gene, CDR1 is DFQATT and CDR2 is SNEGSKA (reference sequence). The CDR3 loop spans 15 amino acids. The CDR3 region is CSAQLAGTGSYEQYF. The CDR3, as DNA: TGCAGTGCCCAATTAGCCGGGACAGGGTCCTACGAGCAGTACTTC.

Points on this clonotype: A much bigger clone sits one base away, suggesting this may be a read error. CDR3 loop: CSASRVKEQFF. CDR3 DNA: TGCAGTGCTAGCAGGGTCAAAGAGCAGTTCTTC. The rearrangement links TRBV20-1 to TRBJ2-1; possible D gene TRBD1, 5 bases. The CDR3 contains 11 residues. CDR1 and CDR2 (germline): DFQATT, SNEGSKA (reference sequence). Trimming pared 3 bases from V and 10 bases from J, leaving 10 bases between.

This clonotype showed up many times. The DNA of the CDR3 is TGCGCCAGCAGCTTGTCGGGACGAACCAACCACGCCCCACAAGAGACCCAGTACTTC. This translates into CASSLSGRTNHAPQETQYF. V and J are TRBV5-1 and TRBJ2-5; possibly TRBD1 or TRBD2 for D (5 bases each). Germline V gives CDR1 SGHRS, CDR2 YFSETQ. This CDR3 has 19 residues. The V gene lost 1 base and the J gene lost 2 bases, with 24 bases spanning the gap.

The chain uses TRBV29-1 and TRBJ1-2; 8 bases agree with TRBD1. The CDR3 sequence is 14 residues long. After removal of 3 bases from V and 3 bases from J, the junction contained 6 bases not matched to a gene. Germline-derived CDR1 and CDR2 are SQVTM and ANQGSEA. The CDR3 DNA sequence: TGCAGCGTTGACGGACAGGGAACAGACTATGGCTACACCTTC. Protein: CSVDGQGTDYGYTF. Full variable domain (missing parts from reference TRBV29-1 and TRBJ1-2): SAVISQKPSRDICQRGTSLTIQCQVDSQVTMMFWYRQQPGQSLTLIATANQGSEATYESGFVIDKFPISRPNLTFSTLTVSNMSPEDSSIYLCSVDGQGTDYGYTFGSGTRLTVV.

This clonotype has just a few counts. The V call is TRBV5-1, the J call TRBJ2-7, with a weak D call TRBD1 (6 bases). This CDR3 contains 16 residues. The V and J ends lost 1 base and 2 bases respectively, with 16 bases between them. Per the germline V gene, CDR1 is SGHRS and CDR2 is YFSETQ. The CDR3 DNA reads as TGCGCCAGCAGCTTGATACAAAGGACAGATCCCTACGAGCAGTACTTC. Its translation: CASSLIQRTDPYEQYF.

The CDR3, as DNA: TGTGCCAGCAGTTTTCCGCCGATACTACCGCTAGCGGGAGGCGCGAACACCGGGGAGCTGTTTTTT. Its translation: CASSFPPILPLAGGANTGELFF. V is TRBV28 and J is TRBJ2-2; 11 bases agree with TRBD2. Germline V gene sequence: CDR1 MDHEN, CDR2 SYDVKM. This CDR3 region has 22 residues. The V gene end was trimmed by 3 bases and the J gene end by 0 bases; junction bases not matched to a gene: 18.

This clonotype was picked up many times. This chain joins TRBV5-1 and TRBJ2-3; D ambiguous. The CDR3 consists of 16 residues. Trimming cost V 4 bases and J 0 bases, with 15 bases left between them. The germline V gene encodes CDR1 SGHRS and CDR2 YFSETQ. The CDR3: CASSPQSSDSTDTQYF. The CDR3 DNA is TGCGCCAGCAGCCCCCAATCATCGGATAGCACAGATACGCAGTATTTT.

This clonotype was recorded once. This chain links TRBV20-1 with TRBJ2-1; TRBD2 matches 8 bases. The germline CDR1 and CDR2 sequences are DFQATT and SNEGSKA (reference sequence). There are 16 residues in the CDR3. V gave up 0 bases and J gave up 1 base; unmatched junction bases: 5. CDR3 in DNA: TGCAGTGCTAGAGAAGCACTAGCGGCTTCCTACAATGAGCAGTTCTTC. Residues: CSAREALAASYNEQFF.

At least ten counts were recorded for this clonotype. The chain uses TRBV3-1 and TRBJ2-2; D is uncertain. Germline assignment: CDR1 LGHDT and CDR2 YNNKEL (reference sequence). Trimming shortened V by 1 base and J by 6 bases, and 6 bases separated the two germline ends. The CDR3 has 13 amino acids. CDR3 coding DNA: TGTGCCAGCAGCCAAGCCCAGTCCGGGGAGCTGTTTTTT. As protein: CASSQAQSGELFF. The full variable domain, its missing parts supplied by reference TRBV3-1 and TRBJ2-2, is DTAVSQTPKYLVTQMGNDKSIKCEQNLGHDTMYWYKQDSKKFLKIMFSYNNKELIINETVPNRFSPKSPDKAHLNLHINSLELGDSAVYFCASSQAQSGELFFGEGSRLTVL.

This clonotype was detected ten times or more. V gene TRBV20-1 combines with J gene TRBJ2-7, with 11 bases fitting TRBD1. The germline V gene encodes CDR1 DFQATT and CDR2 SNEGSKA (reference sequence). The ends lost 6 bases at V and 7 bases at J; junction bases unmatched: 8. The CDR3 loop spans 13 amino acids. This CDR3 is CSAGTGGVWEQYF. CDR3 DNA sequence: TGCAGTGCCGGGACAGGGGGTGTGTGGGAGCAGTACTTC.

There are a few counts of this clonotype. This rearrangement joins TRBV20-1 to TRBJ1-2; no clear D. Per germline, CDR1 DFQATT and CDR2 SNEGSKA (reference sequence). The CDR3 runs to 13 residues. Trimming took off 2 bases at V and 8 bases at J, with 15 bases between the two ends. The CDR3 region has the DNA TGCAGTGCTAGATTCGACCGTGTACAGGGCTACACCTTC. This sequence encodes CSARFDRVQGYTF.

This clonotype was counted at least ten times. This chain uses TRBV15 with TRBJ1-2; no firm D call. CDR3 length equals 14 residues. From germline, CDR1 is LNHNV and CDR2 YYDKDF (reference sequence). Trimming stripped 5 bases from V and 4 bases from J, with 14 bases between. CDR3 in amino acids: CATSDTASFYGYTF. As DNA, the CDR3 is TGTGCCACCAGCGACACCGCGAGTTTCTATGGCTACACCTTC.

This clonotype has a count of ten or more. V usage is TRBV29-1 and J usage is TRBJ2-2, with no clear D. V was shortened by 4 bases and J by 3 bases, with 6 bases between the two germline ends. The CDR3 extends over 12 amino acids. Germline-derived CDR1 and CDR2 are SQVTM and ANQGSEA. CDR3 sequence: CSVGLDTGELFF. CDR3 bases: TGCAGCGTTGGTCTAGACACCGGGGAGCTGTTTTTT.

In its sample, this clonotype was seen once. This may arise from a read error, as a much more abundant clone is one base away. This chain links TRBV5-1 with TRBJ2-3; D not certain. Trimming stripped 4 bases from V and 4 bases from J, with 16 bases between. CDR3 length equals 15 residues. The germline V gene encodes CDR1 SGHRS and CDR2 YFSETQ. The CDR3 loop is CASSPATQSSDTQYF. For the CDR3, the DNA is TGCGCCAGCAGCCCAGCGACCCAAAGCTCAGATACGCAGTATTTT.

The table lists this clonotype with many counts. The chain is built from TRBV28 and TRBJ2-7; TRBD1 is a possible D gene (6 bases). The CDR3 totals 14 residues. Trimming cost V 0 bases and J 1 base, with 7 bases left between them. Germline lookup yields CDR1 MDHEN and CDR2 SYDVKM. The DNA of the CDR3 is TGTGCCAGCAGTTTATGGGGACAATCCTACGAGCAGTACTTC. Translating it yields CASSLWGQSYEQYF.

This clonotype was seen a few times. The V gene is TRBV6-5, the J gene TRBJ2-5; TRBD1 might be the D (5 bases). CDR3 length equals 15 residues. The germline V and J ends were trimmed by 3 bases and 5 bases, with 16 bases remaining between them. The V gene's germline CDR1 is MNHEY and CDR2 SVGAGI. The CDR3 region has the DNA TGTGCCAGCAGTTATACGGTCGCAGGGTCCGAGACCCAGTACTTC. As protein: CASSYTVAGSETQYF.